The sequence of this T cell receptor beta chain was determined in a study of tumor-infiltrating lymphocytes in primary liver carcinoma. Study context: Tumors were stage T1-T3 N0M0, about 4 to 11 cm across. Notes on the study in general: No more than about 8-24% of top clones could be seen in all five tumor regions.

DNA and RNA were both co-extracted from around 20-30 mg of bulk tissue that had not been sorted. Chronic HBV infection, which was untreated, was present in the patients. Five distinct regions per tumor were sampled. A primer in the constant region served to generate TCR beta cDNA from 450 to 650 ng of total RNA. Nested multiplex PCR, run for three rounds with slightly modified ARM-PCR, yielded TCR beta libraries. A C-beta reverse primer and TRBV1-TRBV30 forward primers served in each of the first two PCR rounds, at about 9 cycles apiece. TCRdb reprocessed the multiplex PCR reads via MiXCR and lists one record per CDR3 protein. Of 100,000 or so distinct CDR3 sequences listed, about four fifths are singletons. Comments on this clonotype: What it recognizes is unknown. One end of the junction does not line up with germline, which may come from a read error.

Germline V lookup: CDR1 SQVTM, CDR2 ANQGSEA. The CDR3 is 12 residues long. The sequencing input was liver tumor tissue from sampling region 3. Noted subset: tumor region T3, left-lateral pole. The V call is TRBV29-1, the J call TRBJ1-1; perhaps TRBD1 as D (5 bases). The origin of this receptor is a man aged 35-49 years with primary liver carcinoma and hepatitis B virus infection. The CDR3 DNA follows: TGCATCATTCGATGGGGCGCGACTGAAGCTTTATTT. Translation gives CIIRWGATEALF.